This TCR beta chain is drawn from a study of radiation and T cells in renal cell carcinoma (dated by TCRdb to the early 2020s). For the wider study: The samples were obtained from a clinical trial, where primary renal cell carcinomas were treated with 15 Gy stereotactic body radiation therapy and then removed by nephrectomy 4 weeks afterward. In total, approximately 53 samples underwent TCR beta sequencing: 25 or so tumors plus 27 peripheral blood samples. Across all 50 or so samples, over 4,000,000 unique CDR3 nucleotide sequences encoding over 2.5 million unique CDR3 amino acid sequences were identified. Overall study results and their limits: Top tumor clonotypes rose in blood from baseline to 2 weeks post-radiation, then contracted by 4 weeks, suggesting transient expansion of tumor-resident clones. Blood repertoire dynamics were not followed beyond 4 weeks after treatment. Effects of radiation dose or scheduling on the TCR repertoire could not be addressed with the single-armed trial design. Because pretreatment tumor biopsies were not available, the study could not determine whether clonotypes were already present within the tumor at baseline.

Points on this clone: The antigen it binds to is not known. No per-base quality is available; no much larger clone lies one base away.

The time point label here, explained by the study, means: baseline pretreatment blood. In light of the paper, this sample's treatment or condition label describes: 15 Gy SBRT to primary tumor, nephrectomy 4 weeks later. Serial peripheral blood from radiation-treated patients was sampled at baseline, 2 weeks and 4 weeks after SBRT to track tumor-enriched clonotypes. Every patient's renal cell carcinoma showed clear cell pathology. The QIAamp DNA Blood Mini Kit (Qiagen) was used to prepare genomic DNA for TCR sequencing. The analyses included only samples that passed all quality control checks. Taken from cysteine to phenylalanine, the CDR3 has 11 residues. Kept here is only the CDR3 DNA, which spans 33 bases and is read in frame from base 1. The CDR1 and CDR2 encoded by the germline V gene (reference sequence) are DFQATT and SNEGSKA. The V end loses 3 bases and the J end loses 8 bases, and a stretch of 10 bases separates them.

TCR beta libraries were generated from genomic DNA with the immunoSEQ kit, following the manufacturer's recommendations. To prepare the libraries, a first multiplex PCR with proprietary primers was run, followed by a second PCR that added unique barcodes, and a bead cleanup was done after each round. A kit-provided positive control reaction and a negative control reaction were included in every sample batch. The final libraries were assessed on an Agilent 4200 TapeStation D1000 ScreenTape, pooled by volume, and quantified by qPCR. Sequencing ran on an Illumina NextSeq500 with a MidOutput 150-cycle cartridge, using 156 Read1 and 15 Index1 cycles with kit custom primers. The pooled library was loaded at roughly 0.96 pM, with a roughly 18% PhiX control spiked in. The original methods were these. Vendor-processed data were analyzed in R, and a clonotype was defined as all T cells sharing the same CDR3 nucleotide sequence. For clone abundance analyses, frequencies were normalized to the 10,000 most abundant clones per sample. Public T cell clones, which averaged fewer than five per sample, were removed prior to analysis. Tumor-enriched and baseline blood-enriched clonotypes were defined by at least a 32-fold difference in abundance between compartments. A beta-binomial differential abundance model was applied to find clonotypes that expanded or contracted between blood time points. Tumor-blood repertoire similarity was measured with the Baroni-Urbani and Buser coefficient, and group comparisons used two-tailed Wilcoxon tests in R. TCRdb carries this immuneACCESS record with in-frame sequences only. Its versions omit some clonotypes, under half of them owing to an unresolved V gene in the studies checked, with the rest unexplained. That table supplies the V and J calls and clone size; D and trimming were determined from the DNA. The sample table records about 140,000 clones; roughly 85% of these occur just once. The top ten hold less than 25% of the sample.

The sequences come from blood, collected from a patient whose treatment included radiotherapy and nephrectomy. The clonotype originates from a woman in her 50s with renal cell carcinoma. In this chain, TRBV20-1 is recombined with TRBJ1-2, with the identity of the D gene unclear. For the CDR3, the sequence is CSASLETGYTF. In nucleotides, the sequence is TGCAGTGCTAGTCTGGAGACCGGCTACACCTTC.